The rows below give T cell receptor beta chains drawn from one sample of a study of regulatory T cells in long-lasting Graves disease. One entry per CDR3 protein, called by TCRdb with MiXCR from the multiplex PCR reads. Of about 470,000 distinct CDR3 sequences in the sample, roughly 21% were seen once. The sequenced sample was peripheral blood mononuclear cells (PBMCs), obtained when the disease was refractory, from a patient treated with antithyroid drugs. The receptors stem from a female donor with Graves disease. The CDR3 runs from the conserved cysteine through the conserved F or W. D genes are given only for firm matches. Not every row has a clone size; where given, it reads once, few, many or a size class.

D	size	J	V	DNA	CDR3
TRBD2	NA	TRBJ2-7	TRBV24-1	TGTGCCACCAGTGACCCTTCGACTAGCGGGAGCTCCCGTCAGTACTTC	CATSDPSTSGSSRQYF
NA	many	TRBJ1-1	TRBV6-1	TGTGCCAGCTCCTCTGGAGTCGGGTCCACTGAAGCTTTCTTT	CASSSGVGSTEAFF
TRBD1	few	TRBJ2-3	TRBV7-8	TGTGCCAGCTCACAGGGGATGACAGATACGCAGTATTTT	CASSQGMTDTQYF
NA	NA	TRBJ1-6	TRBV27	TGTGCCAGCAGTTTAACAGGGTACAATTCACCCCTCCACTTT	CASSLTGYNSPLHF
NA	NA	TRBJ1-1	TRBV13	TGTGCCGGCAGCTTAGGCCTAGCGAACACTGAAGCTTTCTTT	CAGSLGLANTEAFF
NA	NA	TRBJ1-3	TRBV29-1	TGCAGCGTTGAAGAGGGGAGCGGAAACACCATATATTTT	CSVEEGSGNTIYF
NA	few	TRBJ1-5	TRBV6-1	TGTGCCAGCAGTCCTCGTGATAATAGCAATCAGCCCCAGCATTTT	CASSPRDNSNQPQHF
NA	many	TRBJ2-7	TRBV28	TGTGCCAGCAGTTTCAATGGACAGTGGGTTGGGGTAAACTACGAGCAGTACTTC	CASSFNGQWVGVNYEQYF
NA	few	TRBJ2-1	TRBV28	TGTGCCAGCAGTTCCCTTCCCTACAATGAGCAGTTCTTC	CASSSLPYNEQFF
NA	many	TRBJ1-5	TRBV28	TGTGCTTCAGGGGCCAGCAATCAGCCCCAGCATTTT	CASGASNQPQHF
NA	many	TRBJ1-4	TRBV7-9	TGTGCCAGCAGCTTACGTTGGTCGGGGCCGATGGGTGAAAAACTGTTTTTT	CASSLRWSGPMGEKLFF
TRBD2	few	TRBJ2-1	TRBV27	TGTGCCAGCAGCCCTAGCGGGAGACGCGATGAGCAGTTCTTC	CASSPSGRRDEQFF
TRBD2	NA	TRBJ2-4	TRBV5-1	TGCGCCAGCAGCTTAGGTGAAGCGGGGGGGCCGAGAAACATTCAGTACTTC	CASSLGEAGGPRNIQYF
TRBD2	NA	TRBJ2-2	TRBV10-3	TGTGCCACGGGGACTAGCGGAACCGGGGAGCTGTTTTTT	CATGTSGTGELFF
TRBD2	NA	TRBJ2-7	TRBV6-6	TGTGCCAGCAGTTACTCGACTAGCGGGACGGGGTACGAGCAGTACTTC	CASSYSTSGTGYEQYF
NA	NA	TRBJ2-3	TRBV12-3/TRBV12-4	TGTGCCAGCAGTTTGGAACAGGGTCCCACAGATACGCAGTATTTT	CASSLEQGPTDTQYF
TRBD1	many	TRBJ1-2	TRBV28	TGTGCCAGCAGTTTAGGCCTGAGGGGGCTTGGCTATGGCTACACCTTC	CASSLGLRGLGYGYTF
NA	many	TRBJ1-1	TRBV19	TGTGCCAGTAGTATCTGGACAGCTGAGACTGAAGCTTTCTTT	CASSIWTAETEAFF
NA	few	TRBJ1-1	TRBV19	TGTGCCAGTAGTATCAGTACGGAAGGGGACACTGAAGCTTTCTTT	CASSISTEGDTEAFF
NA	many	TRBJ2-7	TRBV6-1	TGTGCCAGCAGAATCGGGAGGCTACAGGGCGAGCAGTACTTC	CASRIGRLQGEQYF
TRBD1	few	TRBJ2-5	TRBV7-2	TGTGCCAGCAGCCCCTCTTGGGGCGACAGGGGTCGGGAGACCCAGTACTTC	CASSPSWGDRGRETQYF
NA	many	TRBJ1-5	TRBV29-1	TGCAGCGTCGTCTATGGGGGTACGGGCAATCAGCCCCAGCATTTT	CSVVYGGTGNQPQHF
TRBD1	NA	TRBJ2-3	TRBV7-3	TGTGCCAGCAGCTCAACAGGGGGCGGCACAGATACGCAGTATTTT	CASSSTGGGTDTQYF
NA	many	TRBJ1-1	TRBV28	TGTGCCAGCAGTTTAACGCCCGGCCGAGGGGGCACTGAAGCTTTCTTT	CASSLTPGRGGTEAFF
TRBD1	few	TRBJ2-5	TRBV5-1	TGCGCCAGCAGCTTGTTGGGACAGGGGGCACTAGAGACCCAGTACTTC	CASSLLGQGALETQYF
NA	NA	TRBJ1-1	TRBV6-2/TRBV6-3	TGTGCCAGCAGTTCCACACAGCCGAACACTGAAGCTTTCTTT	CASSSTQPNTEAFF
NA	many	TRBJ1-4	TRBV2	TGTGCCAGCAGTGCTGGACAGCATGCAACTAATGAAAAACTGTTTTTT	CASSAGQHATNEKLFF
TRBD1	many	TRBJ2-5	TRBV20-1	TGCAGTGCTTGGAAACAGGGGGAGACCCAGTACTTC	CSAWKQGETQYF
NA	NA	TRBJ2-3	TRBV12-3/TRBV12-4	TGTGCCAGCAGTTTTGGAGGGCCCACAGATACGCAGTATTTT	CASSFGGPTDTQYF
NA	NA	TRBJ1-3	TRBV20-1	TGCAGTGCTAGAGTTCAAGTGAGCTCTGGAAACACCATATATTTT	CSARVQVSSGNTIYF
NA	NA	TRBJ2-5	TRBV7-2	TGTGCCAGCAGCTGGCAGCAAGAGACCCAGTACTTC	CASSWQQETQYF
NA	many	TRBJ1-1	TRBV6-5	TGTGCCAGCAGTTACTCGATCTTGAACACTGAAGCTTTCTTT	CASSYSILNTEAFF
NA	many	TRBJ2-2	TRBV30	TGTGCCTGGCGACACGCGAACACCGGGGAGCTGTTTTTT	CAWRHANTGELFF
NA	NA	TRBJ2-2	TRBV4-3	TGCGCCAGCAGCCAATCACAGGGAGCCGGGGAGCTGTTTTTT	CASSQSQGAGELFF
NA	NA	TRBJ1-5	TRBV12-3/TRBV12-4	TGTGCCAGCAGTTTAGTACCATTGACCGGGCCCACCGGGCAACCCCAGCATTTT	CASSLVPLTGPTGQPQHF